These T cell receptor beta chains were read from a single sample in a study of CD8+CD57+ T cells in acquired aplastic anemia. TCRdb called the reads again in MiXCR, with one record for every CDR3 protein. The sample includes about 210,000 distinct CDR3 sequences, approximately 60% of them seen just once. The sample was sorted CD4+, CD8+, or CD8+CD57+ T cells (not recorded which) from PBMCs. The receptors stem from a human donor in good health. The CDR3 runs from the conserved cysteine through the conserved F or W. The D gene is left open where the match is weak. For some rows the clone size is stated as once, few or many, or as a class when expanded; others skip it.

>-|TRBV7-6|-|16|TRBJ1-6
TGTGCCAGCAGCTTAGAGGCTAGATCCTATAATTCACCCCTCCACTTT
CASSLEARSYNSPLHF
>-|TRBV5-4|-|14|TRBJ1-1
TGTGCCAGCAGCTTGTGGAGGGGAAGGGACGAAGCTTTCTTT
CASSLWRGRDEAFF
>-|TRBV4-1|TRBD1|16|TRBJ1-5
TGCGCCAGCAGCCCACAAACGACAGGGTTCGGTCAGCCCCAGCATTTT
CASSPQTTGFGQPQHF
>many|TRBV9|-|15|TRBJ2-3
TGTGCCAGCAGCGTAGGCGGCGGCCCTGTTGATACGCAGTATTTT
CASSVGGGPVDTQYF
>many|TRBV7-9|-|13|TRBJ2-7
TGTGCCAGCAGCTTAGTTGGGGGGTACGAGCAGTACTTC
CASSLVGGYEQYF
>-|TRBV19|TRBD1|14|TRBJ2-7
TGTGCCAGTAGGCGGTCCCGGGACAGCTACGAGCAGTACTTC
CASRRSRDSYEQYF
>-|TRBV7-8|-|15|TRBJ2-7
TGTGCCAGCAGCCCAGGGGGGGGCAGCTCCTACGAGCAGTACTTC
CASSPGGGSSYEQYF
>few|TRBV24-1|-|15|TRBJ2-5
TGTGCCACCAGTGATTTTAAGGGACACTTCGAGACCCAGTACTTC
CATSDFKGHFETQYF
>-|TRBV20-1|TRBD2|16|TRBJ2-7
TGCAGTGCTAGAGATCAAGGGTTGGGAGGGCCAGACGAGCAGTACTTC
CSARDQGLGGPDEQYF
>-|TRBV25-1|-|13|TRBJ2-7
TGTGCCAGCAGTGAGCTGGCCACCTACGAGCAGTACTTC
CASSELATYEQYF
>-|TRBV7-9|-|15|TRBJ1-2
TGTGCCAGCAGCTTCCCCGGGACTCAAGAAGGTGGCTACACCTTC
CASSFPGTQEGGYTF
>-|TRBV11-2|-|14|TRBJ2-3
TGTGCCAGCAGCTTAGTGAACATGGGAGATACGCAGTATTTT
CASSLVNMGDTQYF
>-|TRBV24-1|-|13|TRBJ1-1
TGTGCCACCAGTGATTTTTCCGGCACTGAAGCTTTCTTT
CATSDFSGTEAFF
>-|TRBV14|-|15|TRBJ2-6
TGTGCCAGCAGCCAGGGCGTGTCTGGGGCCAACGTCCTGACTTTC
CASSQGVSGANVLTF
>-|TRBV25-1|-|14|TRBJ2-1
TGTGCCAGCAGTGCCTCGGGGACCCACAATGAGCAGTTCTTC
CASSASGTHNEQFF
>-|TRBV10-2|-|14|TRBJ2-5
TGCGCCAGCAGTGAGCAGGGGACCCAAGAGACCCAGTACTTC
CASSEQGTQETQYF
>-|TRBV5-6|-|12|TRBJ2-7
TGTGCCAGCAGCTTGGGACGTGGCGAGCAGTACTTC
CASSLGRGEQYF
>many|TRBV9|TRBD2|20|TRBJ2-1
TGTGCCAGCAGCGTAACCTTAAATGAAGGTGGACTAGCGGGAGACAATGAGCAGTTCTTC
CASSVTLNEGGLAGDNEQFF
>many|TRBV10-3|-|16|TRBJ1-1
TGTGCCACGTTATACCGGGACACCGGTCTGGGGACTGAAGCTTTCTTT
CATLYRDTGLGTEAFF
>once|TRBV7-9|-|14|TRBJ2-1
TGTGCCAGCAGTTTTCAGGGCAAGACTTATGAGCAGTTCTTC
CASSFQGKTYEQFF
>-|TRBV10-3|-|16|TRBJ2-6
TGTGCCACCACTCATCCCGACGGCTCTGGGGCCAACGTCCTGACTTTC
CATTHPDGSGANVLTF
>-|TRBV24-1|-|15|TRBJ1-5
TGTGCCACCACGAGTGGGAATTTAGGCAATCAGCCCCAGCATTTT
CATTSGNLGNQPQHF
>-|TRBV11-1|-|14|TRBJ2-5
TGTGCCAGCAGCAAGATCGACGAGAGAGAGACCCAGTACTTC
CASSKIDERETQYF
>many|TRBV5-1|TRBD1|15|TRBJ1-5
TGCGCCAGCAGCTTGGGGGGACAGGGCAATCAGCCCCAGCATTTT
CASSLGGQGNQPQHF
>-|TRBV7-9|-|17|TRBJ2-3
TGTGCCAGCAGCTTCGAACGAGGGAGCGGACTCACAGATACGCAGTATTTT
CASSFERGSGLTDTQYF
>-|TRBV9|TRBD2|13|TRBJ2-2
TGTGCCAGCAGCGTAGGGGGGGGTATGGAGCTGTTTTTT
CASSVGGGMELFF
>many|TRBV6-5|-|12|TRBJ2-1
TGTGCCAGCAGATCGGACCTGAATGAGCAGTTCTTC
CASRSDLNEQFF
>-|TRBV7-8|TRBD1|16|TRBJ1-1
TGTGCCAGCAGCTATGGGACAGGGCTCCAGAACACTGAAGCTTTCTTT
CASSYGTGLQNTEAFF
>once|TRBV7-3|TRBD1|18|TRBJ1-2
TGTGCCAGCAGCTCCTTAAGAGGACCGGGACAGGGAATTGGTGGCTACACCTTC
CASSSLRGPGQGIGGYTF
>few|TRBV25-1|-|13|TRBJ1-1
TGTGCCAGCAGTACAGGGCTTGGGACTGAAGCTTTCTTT
CASSTGLGTEAFF
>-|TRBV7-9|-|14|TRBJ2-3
TGTGCCAGCAGCCCGCCGGGGGCCCCCGATACGCAGTATTTT
CASSPPGAPDTQYF
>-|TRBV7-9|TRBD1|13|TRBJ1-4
TGTGCCAGCAGTCGTGGGACAGGGGGAAAACTGTTTTTT
CASSRGTGGKLFF
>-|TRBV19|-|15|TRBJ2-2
TGTGCCAGTAGCCATGGCCAGGTCGACACCGGGGAGCTGTTTTTT
CASSHGQVDTGELFF
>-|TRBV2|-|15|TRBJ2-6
TGTGCCAGCAGTCCATCGGCCTCTGGGGCCAACGTCCTGACTTTC
CASSPSASGANVLTF
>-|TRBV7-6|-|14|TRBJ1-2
TGTGCCAGCAGCTTGGGGTCCGGGACGTCCGGCTACACCTTC
CASSLGSGTSGYTF
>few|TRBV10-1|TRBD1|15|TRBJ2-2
TGCGCCAGCAGTACCGGGACAGCGAACACCGGGGAGCTGTTTTTT
CASSTGTANTGELFF
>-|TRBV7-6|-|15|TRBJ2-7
TGTGCCAGCAGCTTATCCGGGGGTTTATCCTACGAGCAGTACTTC
CASSLSGGLSYEQYF
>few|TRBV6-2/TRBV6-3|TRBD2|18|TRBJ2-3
TGTGCCAGCAGTTACCACCTAGCGGGGGGGCGAGTCACAGATACGCAGTATTTT
CASSYHLAGGRVTDTQYF
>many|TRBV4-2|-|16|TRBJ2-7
TGTGCCAGCAGCCAAGTTGGAGACAGAGTGAGCTACGAGCAGTACTTC
CASSQVGDRVSYEQYF
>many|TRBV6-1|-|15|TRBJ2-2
TGTGCCAGCAGTGAGGGGGGCGGTAATTGGGGGGAGCTGTTTTTT
CASSEGGGNWGELFF